This T cell receptor (beta chain) was found in a study of blood T cell repertoires in COVID-19. For the study at large: Acute and convalescent COVID-19 samples came from the United States, Italy and Spain.

With V trimmed by 5 bases and J by 16 bases, 9 bases remained unmatched. Germline CDR1 is LNHNV and CDR2 is YYDKDF (reference sequence). This CDR3 is 13 amino acids long. As processed by the authors: Counts of nucleated cells, estimated from reference gene primer amplification, were obtained. Some clones are missing from TCRdb's copy, which holds only in-frame ones; the method was immunoSEQ multiplex PCR. That table furnishes V, J and clone size, whereas the DNA furnished D and trimming. The repertoire holds around 700,000 clones, with more than 80% as singletons. V gene TRBV15 combines with J gene TRBJ2-1; 12 bases align to TRBD2. The clonotype comes from a woman younger than 30 with acute or convalescent COVID-19. The specimen sequenced was peripheral blood. This chain's CDR3 is CATSWLAGGVIFF. The CDR3 region has the DNA TGTGCCACCAGCTGGCTAGCGGGGGGGGTGATATTCTTC.